The entry that follows covers one T cell receptor (beta chain) sequence. The antigen it recognizes is unknown. No much larger clone is present one base from it, and per-base qualities are unavailable. Receptor libraries were prepared by the immunoSEQ multiplex PCR assay. Imported from immuneACCESS, the table was reduced by TCRdb to in-frame sequences with V and J called. These copies leave out some clones; in studies compared against another copy, an unresolved V gene accounts for under half, and the cause of the remainder is not known. This sample has just over 150,000 clones in its table, and approximately 93% of those were observed once. The ten largest clonotypes hold 2% to 2.5% of the sample. Its CDR3 holds 16 amino acids, cysteine through phenylalanine. Left in the record is the CDR3 DNA by itself, 48 bases read in frame from the first base. Relative to germline, V is missing 3 bases and J is missing 4 bases, with 7 bases of the junction outside any gene match. CDR1 and CDR2, looked up from the germline V gene (reference sequence), are DFQATT and SNEGSKA.

The data were taken from a study of control samples from healthy donors and cancer patients (dated by TCRdb to the early 2020s). The sample taken for sequencing was blood. The receptor chain draws on TRBV20-1 and TRBJ2-3; 13 bases in the middle match TRBD2. This receptor was taken from a man aged 45-65 years in good health. CDR3 region: CSASSRTSGSADTQYF. The sequence in DNA is TGCAGTGCTAGTTCTCGGACTAGCGGGAGTGCAGATACGCAGTATTTT.